The rows below give T cell receptor beta chains drawn from one sample of a study of cytomegalovirus exposure and HLA in healthy donors. Here immunoSEQ multiplex PCR was the method, and the copy in TCRdb shows in-frame clones only, minus some. The sample yields under 150,000 clones, around 80% seen once. Sequenced sample: PBMCs. These receptors came from a man between 25 and 39 years old in good health and CMV-seronegative. Each CDR3 is given with its conserved first and last residue. D genes are given only for firm matches. The listing skips clone size in some rows; elsewhere it reads once, few, many or a size class.

>TRBJ1-5|-|-|TRBV19
TGTGCCACAGGGGAGGGGGGTAACAATCAGCCCCAGCATTTT
CATGEGGNNQPQHF
>TRBJ2-3|TRBD2|-|TRBV5-1
TGCGCCAGCAGCTCCTATAGCGGGAGGCTTTATACGCAGTATTTT
CASSSYSGRLYTQYF
>TRBJ1-2|-|-|TRBV9
TGTGCCAGCAGCGCCCCAGGCTATGGCTACCCCTTC
CASSAPGYGYPF
>TRBJ2-7|-|once|TRBV30
TGTGCCTGGAGTCGCAGGGGGGCGGTTTACGAGCAGTACTTC
CAWSRRGAVYEQYF
>TRBJ2-5|-|-|TRBV2
TGTGCCAGCACGCCGGGCGGGGCGGCGGGGCAGTACTTC
CASTPGGAAGQYF
>TRBJ1-1|-|-|TRBV13
TGTGCCAGCAGCTTAGGCCTCAGGAACACTGAAGCTTTCTTT
CASSLGLRNTEAFF
>TRBJ2-5|TRBD2|-|TRBV5-1
TGCGCCAGCAGCGGGGTGGATAGCGGGGGCCAAGAGACCCAGTACTTC
CASSGVDSGGQETQYF
>TRBJ1-2|-|once|TRBV27
TGTGCCAGCAGCGACGAGGGAGGGGGCTACACCTTC
CASSDEGGGYTF
>TRBJ2-5|-|-|TRBV9
TGTGCCAGCAGCGTAGACAGGACGTGGGAGACCCAGTACTTC
CASSVDRTWETQYF
>TRBJ1-2|-|-|TRBV2
TGTGCCAGCAGTGAAAACAGGGAGACTTTCTATGGCTACACCTTC
CASSENRETFYGYTF
>TRBJ1-2|TRBD1|-|TRBV5-6
TGTGCCAGCAGCTCGCTGGACAGGGCTTATAATGGCTACACCTTC
CASSSLDRAYNGYTF
>TRBJ1-2|TRBD1|-|TRBV5-5
TGTGCCAGCAGCCCGGGACAGACGCCACTCTATGGCTACACCTTC
CASSPGQTPLYGYTF
>TRBJ2-5|TRBD1|-|TRBV5-1
TGCGCCAGCAGCTGGGGACAGGGTGAGACCCAGTACTTC
CASSWGQGETQYF
>TRBJ1-1|TRBD1|-|TRBV23-1
TGCGCCAGCAGTCAAAAGGGGGCAATCACTGAAGCTTTCTTT
CASSQKGAITEAFF
>TRBJ2-1|TRBD2|-|TRBV9
TGTGCCAGCCAGACTAGCGGGAGGGGTGAGCAGTTCTTC
CASQTSGRGEQFF
>TRBJ1-2|-|-|TRBV28
TGTGCCAGCAGGCCCCAGGGTGGACTAGCTAACTATGGCTACACCTTC
CASRPQGGLANYGYTF
>TRBJ1-5|-|few|TRBV5-5
TGTGCCAGCGAGAATCAGCCCCAGCATTTT
CASENQPQHF
>TRBJ1-2|TRBD1|-|TRBV5-1
TGCGCCAGCAGCACCGATAGACAGGGCGGCGGCTACACCTTC
CASSTDRQGGGYTF
>TRBJ1-1|-|-|TRBV11-2
TGTGCCAGCAGCACTCAGGAGAACACTGAAGCTTTCTTT
CASSTQENTEAFF
>TRBJ1-2|-|once|TRBV19
TGTGCCAGCGGGGGGGACGGACCCTATGGCTACACCTTC
CASGGDGPYGYTF
>TRBJ1-1|-|-|TRBV19
TGTGCCAGTAATAGGGAGGGGAGGGCCACTGAAGCTTTCTTT
CASNREGRATEAFF
>TRBJ1-6|-|-|TRBV18
TGTGCCAGCTCAGGGGCTCAAGGAACTTCACCCCTCCACTTT
CASSGAQGTSPLHF
>TRBJ2-5|-|-|TRBV6-5
TGTGCCAGCAGTTACTCCGGGTCTCCGGGAGAGACCCAGTACTTC
CASSYSGSPGETQYF
>TRBJ1-1|-|once|TRBV7-9
TGTGCCAGCAGCTTAGCCCCGGCGGAGGTCGTGCCTTTCTTT
CASSLAPAEVVPFF
>TRBJ1-1|TRBD1|-|TRBV2
TGTGCCAGCGAGGGACAGGGAAACACTGAAGCTTTCTTT
CASEGQGNTEAFF
>TRBJ2-7|TRBD1|-|TRBV2
TGTGCCAGCAGTGTCCTCGGGACAGGGGACTACGAGCAGTACTTC
CASSVLGTGDYEQYF
>TRBJ1-4|-|-|TRBV2
TGTGCCAGCGATCGTGCAGGGGTGGGAGAAAAACTGTTTTTT
CASDRAGVGEKLFF
>TRBJ2-1|-|-|TRBV19
TGTGCCAGTAGTCCGACAGCCAGCTCCTACAATGAGCAGTTCTTC
CASSPTASSYNEQFF
>TRBJ2-7|TRBD1|few|TRBV19
TGTGCCAGTAGTCTCAGACAGGGGGCCCACGAGCAGTACTTC
CASSLRQGAHEQYF